The clone carrying this T cell receptor beta chain was counted at least ten times. The sample comes from a study of T cells in Graves' hyperthyroidism and ophthalmopathy. Amplification of TCR beta CDR3 regions used RNA as the template. With the HTBI primer set, the TCR CDR3 went through a first round of RT-PCR. TCRdb re-analysed the multiplex PCR reads in MiXCR, keeping a single row per CDR3 protein. The data show some 500,000 distinct CDR3 sequences, 24% seen once. Diagnoses were established using clinical symptoms, serum thyroxine and TRAb, thyroid ultrasound and orbital computed tomography. Fresh peripheral blood, around 9.2 ml of it, supplied the PBMCs. This CDR3 has 14 residues. Trimming at V came to 6 bases and at J to 1 base, leaving 7 bases not matched to a gene. Germline CDR1 DFQATT, CDR2 SNEGSKA (reference sequence).

The TCR was taken from a woman younger than 45 with Graves' ophthalmopathy. Material for sequencing was blood. This chain uses TRBV20-1 with TRBJ2-7, with 9 bases that match TRBD2. CDR3 nucleotide sequence: TGCAGTGCGAGTGAGCGGGGGGTTTCCTACGAGCAGTACTTC. This codes for CSASERGVSYEQYF.